A few counts support the clone carrying this T cell receptor (beta chain). Its antigen is as yet unknown. This sample stems from a study of OX40 agonist ivuxolimab in advanced cancers. Blood draws occurred at baseline, cycle 4 day 1, and cycle 7 day 1. The V gene end was trimmed by 5 bases and the J gene end by 6 bases; junction bases not matched to a gene: 10. The CDR3 extends over 15 amino acids. Germline-derived CDR1 and CDR2 are LNHDA and SQIVND (reference sequence). Study-wide findings and caveats: With doses of 0.1-3.0 mg/kg, partial responders showed among the lowest clonal expansion. The work left the antigen specificity of expanded peripheral T cells undetermined.

Repertoires were generated with immunoSEQ multiplex PCR, while TCRdb's copy carries only in-frame clones and drops some. The sample shows about 100,000 clones, roughly 89% of them seen only once. V usage is TRBV19 and J usage is TRBJ1-1; 9 bases map to TRBD1. Sequenced here: CD4+ or CD8+ T cells sorted from blood, sampled in a trial of the OX40 agonist ivuxolimab. The clonotype originates from an adult with an advanced solid tumor such as melanoma, head and neck, liver or kidney cancer. In nucleotides, the CDR3 is TGTGCCAGTAGTCTCGCCGGGACAGGGACGTCTGAAGCTTTCTTT. Residues: CASSLAGTGTSEAFF.